The 4 T cell receptor beta chains presented below share a single source sample, sequenced in a study of CXCR3-negative and CXCR3-positive naive CD8 T cells. Libraries of TRB cDNA were made by 5' RACE and carried UMIs. TCRdb reprocessed the 5' RACE reads, keeping one entry per CDR3 protein, no DNA. The listing records over 95,000 distinct CDR3 sequences. Study observations and caveats: Naive cells with CXCR3 showed TRB CDR3s that were more hydrophobic than those in CXCR3-negative naive cells.

Their target antigens are unknown. The specimen sequenced was naive CXCR3+ CD8+ T cells from blood. Subset of the sample: CD45RO-CCR7+CD27+CD95- naive CD8+ T cells expressing CXCR3 (TNR3+). Receptors were obtained from a human donor in good health. Some clones in this sample may be carry-over from other donors' samples.

The V and J genes are TRBV7-9 and TRBJ2-1. The germline V gene has CDR1 SEHNR and CDR2 FQNEAQ (reference sequence). The CDR3 spans 11 residues. The chain's CDR3 is CASSRLEEQFF. The whole variable domain, filled in from reference TRBV7-9 and TRBJ2-1, reads DTGVSQNPRHKITKRGQNVTFRCDPISEHNRLYWYRQTLGQGPEFLTYFQNEAQLEKSRLLSDRFSAERPKGSFSTLEIQRTEQGDSAMYLCASSRLEEQFFGPGTRLTVL.

The chain recombines TRBV5-1 with TRBJ2-1; TCRdb outputs TRBD1, but without DNA this stays unchecked. Germline V gives CDR1 SGHRS, CDR2 YFSETQ. CDR3 size: 15 residues. CDR3 region: CASSLSGTGRNEQFF.

This chain's CDR3 is CSAIQGYEQYF. The chain uses TRBV20-1 and TRBJ2-7; without DNA, the TCRdb call of TRBD1 cannot be checked. Per the germline V gene, CDR1 is DFQATT and CDR2 is SNEGSKA (reference sequence). This CDR3 comprises 11 residues.

The genes are TRBV12-3 or TRBV12-4 and TRBJ2-7; with no DNA, the TCRdb D assignment of TRBD2 cannot be verified. The CDR3 has 15 residues. The chain's CDR3 is CASSFRDSSSYEQYF.